Following are 23 T cell receptor beta chains from one sample sequenced in a study of OX40 agonist ivuxolimab in advanced cancers. Assay: immunoSEQ multiplex PCR; the TCRdb copy retains only in-frame clones and omits some. The table includes roughly 56,000 clones, roughly 82% detected once. Sequences were derived from CD4+ or CD8+ T cells sorted from blood, sampled in a trial of the OX40 agonist ivuxolimab. These receptor sequences come from an adult with an advanced solid tumor such as melanoma, head and neck, liver or kidney cancer.

The gene calls are TRBV18 and TRBJ1-1; D may be TRBD1 (5 bases). Per the germline V gene, CDR1 is KGHSH and CDR2 is LQKENI. V lost 6 bases and J 0 bases, leaving 14 bases between the germline ends. This CDR3 is built from 15 residues. CDR3 DNA sequence: TGTGCCAGCTCGCCGACGGGACGGATGAACACTGAAGCTTTCTTT. It codes for CASSPTGRMNTEAFF.

The rearrangement links TRBV5-1 to TRBJ1-2; no reliable D call. The V and J ends lost 2 bases and 3 bases respectively, with 14 bases between them. CDR1 and CDR2 from the germline V gene are SGHRS and YFSETQ. The CDR3 loop spans 15 amino acids. The CDR3 reads CASSFIPDGDYGYTF. The CDR3 DNA is TGCGCCAGCAGCTTCATTCCCGACGGAGACTATGGCTACACCTTC.

This sequence joins TRBV13 and TRBJ2-3; 14 bases align to TRBD2. The CDR3 loop spans 18 amino acids. Germline V CDR1 and CDR2: PRHDT, FYEKMQ (reference sequence). V shed 5 bases, J shed 0 bases, and the junction held 7 bases outside the gene matches. Here the CDR3 DNA reads TGTGCCAGCAGCGTCGGGACTAGCGGGGGCTATAGCACAGATACGCAGTATTTT. The encoded protein is CASSVGTSGGYSTDTQYF.

This clone was detected once. The chain combines TRBV4-3 with TRBJ1-1; D not certain. The CDR3 loop spans 13 amino acids. The ends were cut back, 4 bases at V and 10 bases at J, with 16 bases in the middle. Germline V lookup: CDR1 LGHNA, CDR2 YSLEER. As DNA, the CDR3 is TGCGCCAGCAGCCGCCGTCCGGGCGTACGAGCTTTCTTT. Translating it yields CASSRRPGVRAFF.

This sequence joins TRBV7-7 and TRBJ2-3; D unclear. This CDR3 is 14 amino acids long. V was shortened by 5 bases and J by 1 base, with 10 bases between the two germline ends. The germline V gene encodes CDR1 SSHAT and CDR2 FNYEAQ (reference sequence). The CDR3 DNA follows: TGTGCCAGCAGCCCCGATTGGGGCACAGATACGCAGTATTTT. Its translation is CASSPDWGTDTQYF.

This sequence joins TRBV30 and TRBJ2-5; 10 positions agree with TRBD1. Germline V gene sequence: CDR1 GTSNPN, CDR2 SVGIG (reference sequence). CDR3 length: 15 amino acids. Trimming at V came to 2 bases and at J to 4 bases, leaving 7 bases not matched to a gene. The CDR3 loop is CAWSPGTGVPETQYF. CDR3 bases: TGTGCCTGGAGTCCTGGGACAGGGGTACCAGAGACCCAGTACTTC.

J is TRBJ2-7 and V is TRBV29-1, with 9 bases aligning to TRBD1. Trimming at V came to 6 bases and at J to 5 bases, leaving 11 bases not matched to a gene. The length of the CDR3 is 14 residues. The germline V gene encodes CDR1 SQVTM and CDR2 ANQGSEA. The CDR3 DNA is TGCAGCGTATTTCCAGACAGGGGGTCCAACGAGCAGTACTTC. Amino acids: CSVFPDRGSNEQYF.

This chain connects TRBV7-3 to TRBJ1-5, with a weak D call TRBD1 (6 bases). Trimming removed 5 bases at V and 8 bases at J, with 19 bases between. The CDR3 spans 15 residues. Germline CDR1 is SGHTA and CDR2 is FQGTGA. CDR3 coding DNA: TGTGCCAGCAGCCCGTTGACAGGACGGAGAGAGCCCCAGCATTTT. It encodes CASSPLTGRREPQHF.

The genes are TRBV6-6 and TRBJ1-1; D is unclear. Germline CDR1 reads MNHNY; CDR2 reads SVGAGI (reference sequence). This CDR3 contains 12 residues. Trimming shortened V by 5 bases and J by 8 bases, and 12 bases separated the two germline ends. The CDR3 nucleotides are TGTGCCAGCAGTGACCGGTTAAAGGAAGCTTTCTTT. It yields the protein CASSDRLKEAFF.

Notes on this clone: Sequence at one end of the junction differs from germline and may be a read error. The V call is TRBV5-4, the J call TRBJ1-2; a possible D gene is TRBD1 (5 bases). CDR1 is SGHNT and CDR2 is YYREEE in the germline V gene (reference sequence). CDR3 length: 16 residues. This chain's CDR3 is CASSQDLEQDLYGYTF. The CDR3 DNA is TGCGCCAGCAGCCAAGATCTCGAACAGGACCTCTATGGCTACACCTTC.

The chain links TRBV19 to TRBJ2-1; D call uncertain. This CDR3 comprises 15 residues. Germline CDR1 reads LNHDA; CDR2 reads SQIVND (reference sequence). Trimming removed 3 bases from V and 1 base from J, with 10 bases in between. The CDR3 DNA follows: TGTGCCAGTAGTATGGGCCGGCTGTCCTACAATGAGCAGTTCTTC. Translation: CASSMGRLSYNEQFF.

This clone was observed once. This chain uses TRBV4-1 with TRBJ1-3; D is undetermined. V was pared by 3 bases and J by 4 bases, with 7 bases between. This CDR3 is 13 amino acids long. Germline CDR1 MGHRA, CDR2 YSYEKL. CDR3 residues: CASSQDAGNTIYF. For the CDR3, the DNA is TGCGCCAGCAGCCAGGACGCAGGAAACACCATATATTTT.

V and J are TRBV5-5 and TRBJ1-4, with 7 positions matching TRBD1. The CDR3 is made up of 13 amino acids. CDR1 is SGHKS, CDR2 YYEKEE, per germline (reference sequence). The V gene end was trimmed by 4 bases and the J gene end by 8 bases; junction bases not matched to a gene: 5. The CDR3 here is CASSDREREKLFF. In nucleotides, the CDR3 is TGTGCCAGCAGCGACAGGGAGAGGGAAAAACTGTTTTTT.

The chain recombines TRBV11-2 with TRBJ1-3; D gene uncertain. The CDR3 extends over 15 amino acids. Per germline, CDR1 SGHAT and CDR2 FQNNGV. Trimming took 2 bases from V and 0 from J, leaving 8 bases between them. CDR3 region: CASSLNPLSGNTIYF. The CDR3 DNA reads as TGTGCCAGCAGCTTAAATCCACTCTCTGGAAACACCATATATTTT.

CDR3 amino acids: CASSLPVAGAYEQYF. The DNA of the CDR3 is TGTGCCAGCAGTCTGCCGGTAGCGGGAGCCTACGAGCAGTACTTC. V and J are TRBV28 and TRBJ2-7, with TRBD2 matching 9 bases. The CDR3 runs 15 residues. V shed 5 bases and J 2 bases; nucleotides not matched to a gene: 7. Germline V gives CDR1 MDHEN, CDR2 SYDVKM.

The table lists this clone with a count of one. J is TRBJ1-1 and V is TRBV7-3; no clear D. Trimming removed 2 bases from V and 6 bases from J, with 7 bases in between. In germline, CDR1 is SGHTA, CDR2 FQGTGA. The CDR3 contains 12 residues. CDR3 DNA: TGTGCCAGCAGCTTAGGTGCCTCTGAAGCTTTCTTT. Translated: CASSLGASEAFF.

The genes are TRBV28 and TRBJ1-1; D gene ambiguous. V shed 6 bases and J shed 4 bases, with 15 bases lying between them. From germline, CDR1 is MDHEN and CDR2 SYDVKM. The CDR3 loop spans 14 amino acids. Here the CDR3 reads CASRTRVGGTEAFF. The CDR3 DNA follows: TGTGCCAGCAGGACACGGGTGGGTGGCACTGAAGCTTTCTTT.

This chain joins TRBV10-1 and TRBJ2-2; D unclear. Germline V gene data show CDR1 as WNHNN and CDR2 as SYGVQD (reference sequence). Trimming took off 7 bases at V and 5 bases at J, with 14 bases between the two ends. This CDR3 region has 14 residues. The CDR3 DNA reads TGCGCCAGCACCGAAGGGTCTGGGACCGGGGAGCTGTTTTTT. Residues: CASTEGSGTGELFF.

This clone has more than one count but fewer than ten. The chain joins TRBV7-9 to TRBJ2-1, with TRBD1 matching 11 bases. The CDR3 has 15 residues. CDR1 is SEHNR and CDR2 is FQNEAQ in the germline V gene (reference sequence). Unmatched junction bases numbered 7, after V lost 5 bases and J lost 7 bases. CDR3 nucleotide sequence: TGTGCCAGCAGCCAAGGGACAGGGGGGTTGAATGAGCAGTTCTTC. It encodes CASSQGTGGLNEQFF. The complete variable domain, with remaining parts taken from reference TRBV7-9 and TRBJ2-1, reads DTGVSQNPRHKITKRGQNVTFRCDPISEHNRLYWYRQTLGQGPEFLTYFQNEAQLEKSRLLSDRFSAERPKGSFSTLEIQRTEQGDSAMYLCASSQGTGGLNEQFFGPGTRLTVL.

The rearrangement uses TRBV19 and TRBJ1-5; D gene unclear. Germline-derived CDR1 and CDR2 are LNHDA and SQIVND (reference sequence). Trimming cost V 3 bases and J 7 bases, with 13 bases left between them. The CDR3 runs 14 residues. Written as DNA, the CDR3 is TGTGCCAGTAGTATTATGGGCCCCCGGCAGCCCCAGCATTTT. Its translation is CASSIMGPRQPQHF.

The chain is built from TRBV5-5 and TRBJ1-1, with 7 bases lining up with TRBD1. Germline V gene sequence: CDR1 SGHKS, CDR2 YYEKEE (reference sequence). This CDR3 region has 15 residues. Trimming removed 4 bases from V and 1 base from J; junction bases left unmatched: 7. For the CDR3, the DNA is TGTGCCAGCAGCGGGGGGGACAGCTGGAACACTGAAGCTTTCTTT. Protein product: CASSGGDSWNTEAFF.

There are a few counts of this clone. The J gene is TRBJ1-5, the V gene TRBV2; D gene unclear. Trimming took 8 bases from V and 0 from J, leaving 11 bases between them. The CDR3 has 14 residues. Germline V lookup: CDR1 SNHLY, CDR2 FYNNEI. The CDR3 is CASGEAFSNQPQHF. The CDR3 DNA follows: TGTGCCAGCGGGGAGGCGTTTAGCAATCAGCCCCAGCATTTT.

The chain uses TRBV15 and TRBJ2-7; either TRBD1 or TRBD2 may supply D (5 bases each). V dropped 5 bases and J dropped 3 bases, with 11 bases sitting between them. Germline assignment: CDR1 LNHNV and CDR2 YYDKDF (reference sequence). The CDR3 sequence is 13 residues long. CDR3 in amino acids: CATSRDRNYEQYF. CDR3 DNA sequence: TGTGCCACCAGCCGGGACCGTAACTACGAGCAGTACTTC.